Listed here are 8 T cell receptor beta chains from one sample, sequenced in a study of response to subunit inactivated influenza vaccine. TCRdb redid the calling of the RT-PCR reads with MiXCR, one entry per CDR3 protein. Among roughly 500,000 distinct CDR3 sequences, about 17% were seen once, and the ten largest hold 2.5% to 3.5%. Specimen: CD4+ T cells sorted from PBMCs, collected 23 to 25 months after vaccination. All receptors derive from a man in his fifties or sixties who received an inactivated influenza vaccine.

V is TRBV29-1 and J is TRBJ2-7; no firm D call. Trimming cost V 7 bases and J 6 bases, with 19 bases left between them. In germline, CDR1 is SQVTM, CDR2 ANQGSEA. CDR3 length: 13 residues. In nucleotides, the CDR3 is TGCAGCGCCTCGGGTTTGCTCGTGGGCGAGCAGTACTTC. This translates into CSASGLLVGEQYF.

This clonotype was observed many times. This chain links TRBV2 with TRBJ1-2; weak D call: TRBD1 (5 bases). The germline V gene has CDR1 SNHLY and CDR2 FYNNEI. The CDR3 consists of 13 residues. V gave up 6 bases and J gave up 2 bases, with 10 bases separating them. The CDR3 sequence: CASSATENYGYTF. DNA of the CDR3: TGTGCCAGCAGCGCGACAGAGAACTATGGCTACACCTTC.

This clonotype was counted a few times. The gene calls are TRBV10-3 and TRBJ2-1; D remains unclear. CDR3 length: 12 amino acids. Trimming removed 4 bases from V and 5 bases from J, with 6 bases in between. CDR1 ENHRY and CDR2 SYGVKD come from the germline V gene. The CDR3 coding sequence is TGTGCCATCAGTGCGGTAGACAATGAGCAGTTCTTC. This sequence encodes CAISAVDNEQFF.

The gene calls are TRBV4-3 and TRBJ2-7; D might be TRBD2 (5 bases). The CDR3 is 15 amino acids. V lost 1 base and J 2 bases, leaving 12 bases between the germline ends. The germline CDR1 and CDR2 sequences are LGHNA and YSLEER. The CDR3, as DNA: TGCGCCAGCAGCCAAGGCGCGGACGGGACCTACGAGCAGTACTTC. It codes for CASSQGADGTYEQYF.

This clonotype has only a few counts. This chain links TRBV10-3 with TRBJ2-7, with a weak D call TRBD1 (6 bases). Germline V gives CDR1 ENHRY, CDR2 SYGVKD. The CDR3 runs to 13 residues. Trimming took off 7 bases at V and 3 bases at J, with 13 bases between the two ends. In DNA, the CDR3 is TGTGCCATCACCCCGGGGACAAACTACGAGCAGTACTTC. Translating gives CAITPGTNYEQYF.

In its sample, this clonotype was seen a few times. The chain uses TRBV7-9 and TRBJ1-6, with D possibly TRBD1 on 5 matching bases. The CDR3 spans 15 residues. Germline-derived CDR1 and CDR2 are SEHNR and FQNEAQ (reference sequence). Trimming took off 4 bases at V and 10 bases at J, with 17 bases between the two ends. The CDR3 protein is CASSSFSSEGSPLHF. The CDR3 DNA reads as TGTGCCAGCAGCTCCTTCTCATCAGAGGGGTCACCCCTCCACTTT.

In this sample, this clonotype turned up a few times. This chain joins TRBV7-9 and TRBJ1-4, with D unclear. The CDR3 is 12 residues long. The V and J ends lost 7 bases and 6 bases respectively, with 9 bases between them. CDR1 and CDR2 from the germline V gene are SEHNR and FQNEAQ (reference sequence). The chain's CDR3 is CASNWADEKLFF. The CDR3 DNA sequence: TGTGCCAGCAATTGGGCAGATGAAAAACTGTTTTTT.

This clonotype was found a few times. V gene TRBV5-1 combines with J gene TRBJ2-3, with 8 bases that match TRBD1. This CDR3 spans 15 amino acids. The V and J ends lost 0 bases and 1 base, in that order; junction bases with no gene match: 1. The germline gives CDR1 SGHRS, CDR2 YFSETQ. CDR3 sequence: CASSLATGGTDTQYF. CDR3 DNA sequence: TGCGCCAGCAGCTTGGCGACAGGGGGCACAGATACGCAGTATTTT. The full variable domain, with the rest looked up from reference TRBV5-1 and TRBJ2-3, is KAGVTQTPRYLIKTRGQQVTLSCSPISGHRSVSWYQQTPGQGLQFLFEYFSETQRNKGNFPGRFSGRQFSNSRSEMNVSTLELGDSALYLCASSLATGGTDTQYFGPGTRLTVL.